Listed here are 18 T cell receptor beta chains from one sample, sequenced in a study of T-cell reconstitution after alpha-beta-depleted transplantation in children. Library preparation (for TCRbeta) was performed with unique molecular identifiers. TCRdb called the PCR reads again in MiXCR, with one record for every CDR3 protein. The sample shows just under 350,000 distinct CDR3 sequences, about 16% of them seen only once. Source: PBMCs, mostly from graft donor cells, taken 360 days after TCRalphabeta/CD19-depleted stem cell transplant. The receptors were gathered from a male patient aged 2 to 9 who had a stem cell transplant for acute lymphoblastic leukemia, so the T cells may come from the graft donor.

This clonotype was seen a few times. V is TRBV28 and J is TRBJ2-1, with TRBD2 matching 8 bases. Germline V gene sequence: CDR1 MDHEN, CDR2 SYDVKM. The ends lost 5 bases at V and 5 bases at J; junction bases unmatched: 8. This CDR3 has 15 residues. The CDR3 sequence: CASSRAGGWDNEQFF. CDR3 nucleotides: TGTGCCAGCAGTCGCGCGGGAGGTTGGGACAATGAGCAGTTCTTC.

V and J are TRBV20-1 and TRBJ2-7; 10 nucleotides match TRBD1. J lost 4 bases, V lost 1 base, and 7 bases had no gene match. Germline values: CDR1 DFQATT, CDR2 SNEGSKA (reference sequence). The CDR3 sequence is 15 residues long. CDR3: CSARVAGQGTYEQYF. CDR3 DNA: TGCAGTGCTAGAGTCGCGGGACAGGGGACATACGAGCAGTACTTC.

The rearrangement links TRBV11-2 to TRBJ1-1, with 9 bases lining up with TRBD1. This CDR3 has 17 amino acids. Per germline, CDR1 SGHAT and CDR2 FQNNGV. V was clipped by 0 bases and J by 4 bases; unmatched bases: 9. The DNA for the CDR3 is TGTGCCAGCAGCTTAGAGAAACCGGGACAGGGAACCACTGAAGCTTTCTTT. Its translation is CASSLEKPGQGTTEAFF. Full variable domain (outside the CDR3, taken from reference TRBV11-2 and TRBJ1-1): EAGVAQSPRYKIIEKRQSVAFWCNPISGHATLYWYQQILGQGPKLLIQFQNNGVVDDSQLPKDRFSAERLKGVDSTLKIQPAKLEDSAVYLCASSLEKPGQGTTEAFFGQGTRLTVV.

CDR3: CSAGPSGRLGWTDTQYF. CDR3 coding DNA: TGCAGTGCCGGTCCTAGCGGGAGGTTGGGGTGGACAGATACGCAGTATTTT. V usage is TRBV20-1 and J usage is TRBJ2-3; 11 bases agree with TRBD2. Germline V lookup: CDR1 DFQATT, CDR2 SNEGSKA (reference sequence). The CDR3 contains 17 residues. The ends lost 6 bases at V and 3 bases at J; junction bases unmatched: 14.

This clonotype was observed many times. The gene calls are TRBV20-1 and TRBJ2-1, with TRBD2 matching 7 bases. From germline, CDR1 is DFQATT and CDR2 SNEGSKA (reference sequence). Losses at the gene ends were 6 bases for V and 4 bases for J; bases not matched to a gene: 12. This CDR3 spans 15 amino acids. In nucleotides, the CDR3 is TGCAGTGCCGTAATACGAAGCGGGGCATACAATGAGCAGTTCTTC. Its translation: CSAVIRSGAYNEQFF.

There are a few counts of this clonotype. The chain uses TRBV3-1 and TRBJ1-2; D may be TRBD1 (5 bases). This CDR3 is built from 16 residues. Trimming left V 0 bases short and J 2 bases short, with 13 bases between. CDR1 is LGHDT, CDR2 YNNKEL, per germline (reference sequence). Here the CDR3 reads CASSQEWGWYNYGYTF. The CDR3 region has the DNA TGTGCCAGCAGCCAAGAATGGGGCTGGTACAACTATGGCTACACCTTC. The full variable domain, with the rest looked up from reference TRBV3-1 and TRBJ1-2, is DTAVSQTPKYLVTQMGNDKSIKCEQNLGHDTMYWYKQDSKKFLKIMFSYNNKELIINETVPNRFSPKSPDKAHLNLHINSLELGDSAVYFCASSQEWGWYNYGYTFGSGTRLTVV.

V and J are TRBV4-1 and TRBJ2-1, with 8 bases matching TRBD2. The CDR3 is 16 amino acids. The germline CDR1 and CDR2 sequences are MGHRA and YSYEKL. Trimming cost V 1 base and J 3 bases; bases outside gene matches: 5. CDR3 in amino acids: CASSQGAAGVYNEQFF. Written as DNA, the CDR3 is TGCGCCAGCAGCCAAGGCGCAGCGGGAGTCTACAATGAGCAGTTCTTC.

The chain links TRBV6-1 to TRBJ2-1; 7 bases align to TRBD2. This CDR3 contains 14 residues. Germline CDR1 is MNHNS and CDR2 is SASEGT. V shed 6 bases and J 7 bases; nucleotides not matched to a gene: 9. This CDR3 is CASSRLAPGNEQFF. For the CDR3, the DNA is TGTGCCAGCAGCCGACTAGCCCCAGGGAATGAGCAGTTCTTC.

This clonotype was seen a few times. V is TRBV10-3 and J is TRBJ2-7; D remains unclear. The germline V gene has CDR1 ENHRY and CDR2 SYGVKD. There are 12 residues in the CDR3. V shed 2 bases and J shed 3 bases, with 5 bases lying between them. The CDR3: CAISEIHYEQYF. The DNA for the CDR3 is TGTGCCATCAGTGAGATTCACTACGAGCAGTACTTC.

This clonotype was detected many times. This rearrangement joins TRBV12-3 or TRBV12-4 to TRBJ2-2; weak D call: TRBD2 (5 bases). The length of the CDR3 is 14 residues. Deletions cut 7 bases from V and 4 bases from J, with 13 bases between. The CDR3 DNA follows: TGTGCCAGCAATATCGCAGAGGGCACCGGGGAGCTGTTTTTT. Amino acids: CASNIAEGTGELFF.

V and J are TRBV12-3 or TRBV12-4 and TRBJ2-5; no clear D gene. The CDR3 contains 13 residues. Trimming took off 10 bases at V and 5 bases at J, with 17 bases between the two ends. The CDR3 here is CATRKAPGETQYF. The DNA for the CDR3 is TGTGCCACCCGGAAGGCACCCGGGGAGACCCAGTACTTC.

The chain uses TRBV28 and TRBJ2-5; either TRBD1 or TRBD2 may fit D (5 bases each). In germline, CDR1 is MDHEN, CDR2 SYDVKM. Trimming took off 4 bases at V and 1 base at J, with 13 bases between the two ends. The CDR3 is 15 residues long. In DNA form, the CDR3 reads TGTGCCAGCAGTTCCCCGGGAAGGGGCCAAGAGACCCAGTACTTC. This gives the protein CASSSPGRGQETQYF.

The chain recombines TRBV27 with TRBJ2-5; 11 bases align to TRBD1. The junction had 5 bases not matched to a gene; V was cut back by 3 bases and J by 5 bases. The CDR3 sequence is 15 residues long. Per germline, CDR1 MNHEY and CDR2 SMNVEV (reference sequence). CDR3 loop: CASSFWTGGRETQYF. The CDR3 DNA is TGTGCCAGCAGTTTCTGGACAGGGGGCAGGGAGACCCAGTACTTC.

This clonotype was counted a few times. The chain couples TRBV5-6 to TRBJ1-1; 8 nucleotides match TRBD1. This CDR3 is 15 amino acids long. Germline trimming cut 5 bases from V and 7 bases from J; bases unmatched to any gene: 13. Germline V CDR1 and CDR2: SGHDT, YYEEEE. The CDR3 DNA reads TGTGCCAGCAGTTTCTCCCGACAGGGGCGCCATGAAGCTTTCTTT. This encodes CASSFSRQGRHEAFF.

The table lists this clonotype with many counts. V gene TRBV5-4 combines with J gene TRBJ2-1; 7 nucleotides line up with TRBD2. Germline V gene data show CDR1 as SGHNT and CDR2 as YYREEE (reference sequence). V lost 0 bases to trimming and J lost 0 bases; unmatched junction nucleotides: 3. The length of the CDR3 is 16 residues. CDR3 protein: CASSLGGSPSYNEQFF. The CDR3 bases are TGTGCCAGCAGCTTGGGCGGGAGCCCCTCCTACAATGAGCAGTTCTTC.

The V call is TRBV7-9, the J call TRBJ2-7; TRBD2 aligns across 7 bases. Germline CDR1 reads SEHNR; CDR2 reads FQNEAQ (reference sequence). This CDR3 region has 13 residues. Germline trimming cut 2 bases from V and 7 bases from J; bases unmatched to any gene: 5. In DNA, the CDR3 is TGTGCCAGCAGCTTACCCGGGCGGGAGGAGCAGTACTTC. As protein: CASSLPGREEQYF.

This clonotype appeared a few times. The chain carries TRBV12-3 or TRBV12-4 and TRBJ2-1; the D gene is possibly TRBD1 (5 bases). This CDR3 has 13 amino acids. The V and J ends lost 5 bases and 6 bases respectively, with 11 bases between them. The CDR3 DNA sequence: TGTGCCAGCAGTCTGACAGAAAGCAATGAGCAGTTCTTC. Translating gives CASSLTESNEQFF.

The chain recombines TRBV20-1 with TRBJ1-6; D gene unclear. The V end was cut by 1 base, the J end by 0 bases, with 10 bases between. The germline V gene encodes CDR1 DFQATT and CDR2 SNEGSKA (reference sequence). The CDR3 sequence is 16 residues long. The CDR3 DNA is TGCAGTGCTAGAGGATACGGGAGCTCCTATAATTCACCCCTCCACTTT. Translated: CSARGYGSSYNSPLHF.